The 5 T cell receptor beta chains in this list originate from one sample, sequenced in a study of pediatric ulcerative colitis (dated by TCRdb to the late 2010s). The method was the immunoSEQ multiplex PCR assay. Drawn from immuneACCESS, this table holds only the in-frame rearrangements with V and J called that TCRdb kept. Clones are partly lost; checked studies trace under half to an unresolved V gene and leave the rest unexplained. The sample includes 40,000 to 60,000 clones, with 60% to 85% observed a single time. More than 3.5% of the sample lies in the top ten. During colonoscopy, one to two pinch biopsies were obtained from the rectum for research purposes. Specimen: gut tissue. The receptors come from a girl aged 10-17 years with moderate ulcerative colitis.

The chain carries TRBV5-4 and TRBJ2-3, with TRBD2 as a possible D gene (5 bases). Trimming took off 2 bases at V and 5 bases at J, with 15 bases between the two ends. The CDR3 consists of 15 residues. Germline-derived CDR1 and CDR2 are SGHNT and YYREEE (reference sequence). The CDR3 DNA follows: TGTGCCAGCAGCTTATTGGGAGCAACACGAGATACGCAGTATTTT. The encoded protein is CASSLLGATRDTQYF.

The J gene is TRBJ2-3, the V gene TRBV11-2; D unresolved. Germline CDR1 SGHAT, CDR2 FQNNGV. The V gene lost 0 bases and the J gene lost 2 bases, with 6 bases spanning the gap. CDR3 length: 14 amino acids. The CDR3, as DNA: TGTGCCAGCAGCTTAGATGGTTTCACAGATACGCAGTATTTT. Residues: CASSLDGFTDTQYF.

The CDR3 is CASSIGGAGEAFF. CDR3 DNA: TGTGCCAGCAGCATAGGGGGCGCGGGTGAAGCTTTCTTT. The chain employs TRBV7-2 and TRBJ1-1; 7 bases are a match to TRBD1. Germline CDR1 reads SGHTA; CDR2 reads FQGNSA. The CDR3 loop spans 13 amino acids. With V trimmed by 5 bases and J by 7 bases, 7 bases remained unmatched.

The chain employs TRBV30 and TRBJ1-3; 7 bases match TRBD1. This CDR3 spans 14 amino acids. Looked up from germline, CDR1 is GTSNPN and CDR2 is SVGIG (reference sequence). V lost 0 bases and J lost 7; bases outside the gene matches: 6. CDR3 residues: CAWSVRQGVNTIYF. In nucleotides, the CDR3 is TGTGCCTGGAGTGTCCGACAGGGAGTTAACACCATATATTTT.

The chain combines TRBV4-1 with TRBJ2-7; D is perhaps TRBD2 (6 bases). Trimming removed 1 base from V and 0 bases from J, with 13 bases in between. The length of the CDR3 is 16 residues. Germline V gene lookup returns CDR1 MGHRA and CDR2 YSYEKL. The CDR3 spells CASSQVSGLSSYEQYF. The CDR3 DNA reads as TGCGCCAGCAGCCAAGTATCGGGACTGAGCTCCTACGAGCAGTACTTC.